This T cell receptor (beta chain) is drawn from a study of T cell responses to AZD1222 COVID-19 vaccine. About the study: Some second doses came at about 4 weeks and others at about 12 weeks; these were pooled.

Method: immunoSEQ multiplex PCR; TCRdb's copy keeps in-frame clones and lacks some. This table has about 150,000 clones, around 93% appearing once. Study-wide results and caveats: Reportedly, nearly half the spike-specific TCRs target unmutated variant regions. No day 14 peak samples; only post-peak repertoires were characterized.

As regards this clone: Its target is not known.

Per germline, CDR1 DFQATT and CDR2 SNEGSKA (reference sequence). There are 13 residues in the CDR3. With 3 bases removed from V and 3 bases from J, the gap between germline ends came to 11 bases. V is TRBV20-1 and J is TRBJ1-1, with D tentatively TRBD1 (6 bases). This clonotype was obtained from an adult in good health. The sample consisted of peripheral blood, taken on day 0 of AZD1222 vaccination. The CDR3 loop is CSASTGWDTEAFF. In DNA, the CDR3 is TGCAGTGCTAGTACAGGGTGGGACACTGAAGCTTTCTTT.